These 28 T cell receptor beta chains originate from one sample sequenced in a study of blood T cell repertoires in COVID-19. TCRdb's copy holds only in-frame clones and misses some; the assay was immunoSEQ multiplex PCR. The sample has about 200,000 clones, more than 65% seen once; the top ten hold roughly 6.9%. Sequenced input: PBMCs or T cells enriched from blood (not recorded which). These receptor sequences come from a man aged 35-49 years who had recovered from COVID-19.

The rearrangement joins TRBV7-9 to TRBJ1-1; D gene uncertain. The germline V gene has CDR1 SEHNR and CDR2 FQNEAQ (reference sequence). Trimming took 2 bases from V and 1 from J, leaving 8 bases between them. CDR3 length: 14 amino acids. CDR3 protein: CASSLRQENTEAFF. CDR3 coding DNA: TGTGCCAGCAGCTTAAGACAAGAGAACACTGAAGCTTTCTTT. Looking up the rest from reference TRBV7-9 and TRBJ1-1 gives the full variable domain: DTGVSQNPRHKITKRGQNVTFRCDPISEHNRLYWYRQTLGQGPEFLTYFQNEAQLEKSRLLSDRFSAERPKGSFSTLEIQRTEQGDSAMYLCASSLRQENTEAFFGQGTRLTVV.

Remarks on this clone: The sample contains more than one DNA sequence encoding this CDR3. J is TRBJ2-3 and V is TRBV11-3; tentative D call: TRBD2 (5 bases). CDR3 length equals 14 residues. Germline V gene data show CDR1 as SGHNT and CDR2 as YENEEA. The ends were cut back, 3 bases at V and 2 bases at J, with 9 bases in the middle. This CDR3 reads CASSFDRDTDTQYF. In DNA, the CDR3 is TGTGCCAGCAGCTTCGACCGGGACACAGATACGCAGTATTTT.

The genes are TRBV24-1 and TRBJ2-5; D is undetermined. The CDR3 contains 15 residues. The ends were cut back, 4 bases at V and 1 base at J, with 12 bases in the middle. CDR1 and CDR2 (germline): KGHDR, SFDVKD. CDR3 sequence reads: CATSDQQAFQETQYF. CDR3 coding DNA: TGTGCCACCAGTGACCAGCAGGCCTTCCAAGAGACCCAGTACTTC.

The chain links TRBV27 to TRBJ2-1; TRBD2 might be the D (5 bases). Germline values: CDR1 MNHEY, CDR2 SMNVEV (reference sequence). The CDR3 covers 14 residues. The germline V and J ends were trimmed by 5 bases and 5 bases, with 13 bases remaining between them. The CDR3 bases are TGTGCCAGCAGTCCGGGATGGCTTGACAATGAGCAGTTCTTC. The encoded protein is CASSPGWLDNEQFF.

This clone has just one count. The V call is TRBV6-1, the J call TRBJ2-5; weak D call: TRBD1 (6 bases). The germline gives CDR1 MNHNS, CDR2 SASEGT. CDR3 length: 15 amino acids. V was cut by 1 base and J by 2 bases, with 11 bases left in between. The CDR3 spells CASSEVTGIQETQYF. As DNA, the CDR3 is TGTGCCAGCAGTGAAGTAACAGGGATACAAGAGACCCAGTACTTC.

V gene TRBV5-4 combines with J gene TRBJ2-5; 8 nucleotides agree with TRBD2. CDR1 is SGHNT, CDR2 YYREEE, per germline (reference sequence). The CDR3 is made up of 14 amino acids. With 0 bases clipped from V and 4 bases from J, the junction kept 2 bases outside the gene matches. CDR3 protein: CASSLGSGVETQYF. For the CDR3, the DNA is TGTGCCAGCAGCTTGGGTAGCGGGGTAGAGACCCAGTACTTC.

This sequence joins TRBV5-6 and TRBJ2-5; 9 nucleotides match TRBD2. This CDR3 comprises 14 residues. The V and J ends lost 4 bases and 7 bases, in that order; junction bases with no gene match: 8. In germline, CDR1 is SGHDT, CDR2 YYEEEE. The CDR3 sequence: CASSTGTAGGTQYF. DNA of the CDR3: TGTGCCAGCAGCACGGGGACAGCGGGGGGGACCCAGTACTTC.

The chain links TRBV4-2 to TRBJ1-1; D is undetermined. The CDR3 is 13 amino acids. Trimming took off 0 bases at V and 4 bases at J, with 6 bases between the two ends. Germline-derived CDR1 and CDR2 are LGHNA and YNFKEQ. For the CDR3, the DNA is TGTGCCAGCAGCCAAGAAACCGGCACTGAAGCTTTCTTT. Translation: CASSQETGTEAFF.

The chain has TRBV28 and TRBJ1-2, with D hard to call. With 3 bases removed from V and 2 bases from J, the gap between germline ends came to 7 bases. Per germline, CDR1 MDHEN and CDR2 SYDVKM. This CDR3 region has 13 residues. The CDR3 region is CASSFQQNYGYTF. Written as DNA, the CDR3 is TGTGCCAGCAGTTTTCAACAAAACTATGGCTACACCTTC.

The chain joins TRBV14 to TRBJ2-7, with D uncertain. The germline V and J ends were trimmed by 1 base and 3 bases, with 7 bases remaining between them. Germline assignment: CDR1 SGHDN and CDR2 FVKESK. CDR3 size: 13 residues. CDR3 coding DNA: TGTGCCAGCAGCCAAGTTGTGAGCTACGAGCAGTACTTC. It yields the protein CASSQVVSYEQYF.

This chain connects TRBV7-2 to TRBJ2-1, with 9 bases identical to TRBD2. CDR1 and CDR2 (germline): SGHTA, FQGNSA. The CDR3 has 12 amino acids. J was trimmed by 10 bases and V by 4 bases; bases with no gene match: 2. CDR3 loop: CASSYSGGEQFF. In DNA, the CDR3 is TGTGCCAGCAGCTACAGCGGGGGGGAGCAGTTCTTC.

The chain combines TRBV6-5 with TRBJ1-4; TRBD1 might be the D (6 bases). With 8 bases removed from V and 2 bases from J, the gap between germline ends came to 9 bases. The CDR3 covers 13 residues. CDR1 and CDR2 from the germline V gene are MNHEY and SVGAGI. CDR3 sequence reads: CASHRVTNEKLFF. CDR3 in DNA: TGTGCCAGCCACAGGGTGACTAATGAAAAACTGTTTTTT.

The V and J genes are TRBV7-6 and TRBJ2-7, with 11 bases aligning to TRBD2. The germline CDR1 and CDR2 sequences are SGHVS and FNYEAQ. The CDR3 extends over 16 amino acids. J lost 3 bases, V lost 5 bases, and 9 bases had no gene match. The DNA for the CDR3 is TGTGCCAGCAGCCCGGACCTAGCGGGGGGTTACTACGAGCAGTACTTC. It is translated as CASSPDLAGGYYEQYF. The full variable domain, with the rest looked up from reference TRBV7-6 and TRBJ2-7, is GAGVSQSPRYKVTKRGQDVALRCDPISGHVSLYWYRQALGQGPEFLTYFNYEAQQDKSGLPNDRFSAERPEGSISTLTIQRTEQRDSAMYRCASSPDLAGGYYEQYFGPGTRLTVT.

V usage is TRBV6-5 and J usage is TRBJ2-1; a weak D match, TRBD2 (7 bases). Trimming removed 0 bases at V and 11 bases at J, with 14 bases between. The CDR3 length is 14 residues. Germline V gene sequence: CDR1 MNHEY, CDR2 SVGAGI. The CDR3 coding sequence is TGTGCCAGCAGTTACTCGTTGCGGGGGCAACAGCAGTTCTTC. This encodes CASSYSLRGQQQFF.

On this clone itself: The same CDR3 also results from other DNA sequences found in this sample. Written as DNA, the CDR3 is TGTGCCAGCAGACCGGACAGAGCGAACACTGAAGCTTTCTTT. It is translated as CASRPDRANTEAFF. This chain links TRBV5-4 with TRBJ1-1; D perhaps matches TRBD1 (6 bases). Germline CDR1 is SGHNT and CDR2 is YYREEE (reference sequence). This CDR3 is built from 14 residues. V gave up 5 bases and J gave up 1 base, with 12 bases separating them.

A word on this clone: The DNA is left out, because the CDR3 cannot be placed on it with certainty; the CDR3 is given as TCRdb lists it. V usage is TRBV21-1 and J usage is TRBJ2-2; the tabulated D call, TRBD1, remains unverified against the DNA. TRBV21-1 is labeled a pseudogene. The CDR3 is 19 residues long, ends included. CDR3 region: CASSKVWGQGTPNTGELFF.

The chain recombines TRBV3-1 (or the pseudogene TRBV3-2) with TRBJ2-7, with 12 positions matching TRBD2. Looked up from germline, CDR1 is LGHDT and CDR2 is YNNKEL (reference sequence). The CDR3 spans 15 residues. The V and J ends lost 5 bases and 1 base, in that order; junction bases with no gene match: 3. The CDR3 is CASSVTSGGSYEQYF. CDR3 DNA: TGTGCCAGCAGCGTGACTAGCGGGGGTTCCTACGAGCAGTACTTC.

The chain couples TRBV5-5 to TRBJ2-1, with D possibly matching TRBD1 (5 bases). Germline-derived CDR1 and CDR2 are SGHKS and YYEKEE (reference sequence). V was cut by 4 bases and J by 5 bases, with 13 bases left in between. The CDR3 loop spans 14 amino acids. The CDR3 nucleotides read TGTGCCAGCAGCCCGATAGGGGCGCACAATGAGCAGTTCTTC. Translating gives CASSPIGAHNEQFF.

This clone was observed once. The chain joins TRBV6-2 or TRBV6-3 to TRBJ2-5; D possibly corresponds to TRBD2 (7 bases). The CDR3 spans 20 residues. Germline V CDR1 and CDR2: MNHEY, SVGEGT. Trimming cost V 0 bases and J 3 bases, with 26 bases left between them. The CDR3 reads CASSYSIVSRRGALKETQYF. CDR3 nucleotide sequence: TGTGCCAGCAGTTACTCGATCGTTAGTCGCCGGGGGGCCCTAAAAGAGACCCAGTACTTC.

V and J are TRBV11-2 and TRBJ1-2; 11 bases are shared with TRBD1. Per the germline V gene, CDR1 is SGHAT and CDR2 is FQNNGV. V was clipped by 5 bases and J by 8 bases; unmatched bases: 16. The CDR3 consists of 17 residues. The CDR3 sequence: CASSPLRRGQGDGGYTF. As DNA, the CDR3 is TGTGCCAGCAGCCCTCTAAGGCGGGGACAGGGGGATGGGGGCTACACCTTC.

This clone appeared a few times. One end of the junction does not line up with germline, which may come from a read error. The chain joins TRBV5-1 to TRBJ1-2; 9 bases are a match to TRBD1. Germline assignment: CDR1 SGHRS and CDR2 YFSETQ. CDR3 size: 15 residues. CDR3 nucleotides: TGCGCCAGCAGCTTCACGGGACAGGGTAACAATGGCTACACCTTC. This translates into CASSFTGQGNNGYTF.

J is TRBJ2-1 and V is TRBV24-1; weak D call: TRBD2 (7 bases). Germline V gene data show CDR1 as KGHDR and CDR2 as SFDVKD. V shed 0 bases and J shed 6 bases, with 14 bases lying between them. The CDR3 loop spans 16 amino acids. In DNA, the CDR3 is TGTGCCACCAGTGATTTGCTAAAGGGAGGGGGCAATGAGCAGTTCTTC. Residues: CATSDLLKGGGNEQFF.

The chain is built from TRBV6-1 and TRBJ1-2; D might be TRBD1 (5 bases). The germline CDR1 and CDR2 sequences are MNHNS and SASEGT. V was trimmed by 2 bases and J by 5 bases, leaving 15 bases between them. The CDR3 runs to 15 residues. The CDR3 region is CASSESPDSPYGYTF. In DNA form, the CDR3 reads TGTGCCAGCAGTGAATCCCCCGACAGTCCTTATGGCTACACCTTC.

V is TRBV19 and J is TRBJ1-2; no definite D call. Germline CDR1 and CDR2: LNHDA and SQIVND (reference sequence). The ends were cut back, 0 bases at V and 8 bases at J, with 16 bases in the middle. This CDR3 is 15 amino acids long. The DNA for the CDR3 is TGTGCCAGTAGTATAGACCGGGTCCCAAGTGGAGGCTACACCTTC. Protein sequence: CASSIDRVPSGGYTF. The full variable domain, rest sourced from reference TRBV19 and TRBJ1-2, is DGGITQSPKYLFRKEGQNVTLSCEQNLNHDAMYWYRQDPGQGLRLIYYSQIVNDFQKGDIAEGYSVSREKKESFPLTVTSAQKNPTAFYLCASSIDRVPSGGYTFGSGTRLTVV.

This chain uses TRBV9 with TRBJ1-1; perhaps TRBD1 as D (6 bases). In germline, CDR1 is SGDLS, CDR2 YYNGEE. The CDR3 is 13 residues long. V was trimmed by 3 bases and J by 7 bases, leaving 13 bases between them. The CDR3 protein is CASSGLRGSEAFF. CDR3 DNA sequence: TGTGCCAGCAGCGGCCTGAGGGGGAGTGAAGCTTTCTTT.

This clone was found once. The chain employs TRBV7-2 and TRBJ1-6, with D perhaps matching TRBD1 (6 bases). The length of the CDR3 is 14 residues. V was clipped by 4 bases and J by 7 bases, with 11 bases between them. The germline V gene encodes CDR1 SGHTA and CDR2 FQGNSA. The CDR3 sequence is CASSSTGRNSPLHF. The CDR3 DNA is TGTGCCAGCAGCTCTACAGGGCGCAATTCACCCCTCCACTTT.

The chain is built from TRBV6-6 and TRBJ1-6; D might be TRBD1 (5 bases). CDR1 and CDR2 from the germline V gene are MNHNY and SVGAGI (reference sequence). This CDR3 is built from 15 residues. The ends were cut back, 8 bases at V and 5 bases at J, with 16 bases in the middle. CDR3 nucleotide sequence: TGTGCCAGCGTGAGAGCAGGGCTCGATAATTCACCCCTCCACTTT. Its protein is CASVRAGLDNSPLHF.

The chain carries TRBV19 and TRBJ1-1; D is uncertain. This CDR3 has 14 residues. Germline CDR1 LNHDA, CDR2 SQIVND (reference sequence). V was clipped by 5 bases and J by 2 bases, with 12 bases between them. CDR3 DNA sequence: TGTGCCAGTAGTTCCCGAGGGTCTAACACTGAAGCTTTCTTT. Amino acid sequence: CASSSRGSNTEAFF.